Following are 5 T cell receptor beta chains from one sample sequenced in a study of beta chain features in type 1 diabetes. General study results and limits: There was a moderate but significant shortening of TCRB CDR3s in all four CD4+ subsets of Type 1 diabetes patients.

No antigen has been identified for these receptors. cDNA synthesis used the whole RNA isolate, giving expressed TCRB sequences. The data were produced by immunoSEQ multiplex PCR, yet TCRdb's version contains in-frame clones alone and is incomplete. There are 200,000 to 300,000 clones in the sample; approximately 15% occur only once, and about 0.02% lies in the top ten. Sequenced sample: naive CD4+ T cells from blood. The receptors shown here come from a man aged 30 to 39 with type 1 diabetes.

V is TRBV4-1 and J is TRBJ2-5; 10 positions match TRBD2. Trimming cost V 0 bases and J 7 bases; bases outside gene matches: 14. The CDR3 is 18 amino acids. Germline assignment: CDR1 MGHRA and CDR2 YSYEKL. The CDR3, as DNA: TGCGCCAGCAGCCAAGAGGTTAGCGGGGGGCCCAGGCTGGGGACCCAGTACTTC. Residues: CASSQEVSGGPRLGTQYF.

This clone came up a few times. J is TRBJ2-3 and V is TRBV6-5; D uncertain. V was cut by 0 bases and J by 1 base, with 8 bases left in between. Looked up from germline, CDR1 is MNHEY and CDR2 is SVGAGI. The CDR3 extends over 15 amino acids. Here the CDR3 DNA reads TGTGCCAGCAGTTACTCTCCACTTGGCACAGATACGCAGTATTTT. It is translated as CASSYSPLGTDTQYF.

The chain joins TRBV7-6 to TRBJ2-3; tentatively, D is TRBD1 (5 bases). The CDR3 is 14 amino acids. Trimming removed 1 base at V and 5 bases at J, with 10 bases between. Germline V gene lookup returns CDR1 SGHVS and CDR2 FNYEAQ. The CDR3 sequence: CASSLEGAIDTQYF. The CDR3 DNA reads TGTGCCAGCAGCTTAGAAGGGGCAATAGATACGCAGTATTTT. The whole variable domain, filled in from reference TRBV7-6 and TRBJ2-3, reads GAGVSQSPRYKVTKRGQDVALRCDPISGHVSLYWYRQALGQGPEFLTYFNYEAQQDKSGLPNDRFSAERPEGSISTLTIQRTEQRDSAMYRCASSLEGAIDTQYFGPGTRLTVL.

This clone was seen more than once but under ten times. The rearrangement links TRBV7-8 to TRBJ1-3; weak D call: TRBD1 (6 bases). V was trimmed by 5 bases and J by 0 bases, leaving 11 bases between them. CDR3 length equals 15 residues. CDR1 and CDR2 (germline): SGHVS, FQNEAQ. In DNA, the CDR3 is TGTGCCAGCAGCGTGGACAGACACTCTGGAAACACCATATATTTT. Protein product: CASSVDRHSGNTIYF. The full variable domain, with the rest looked up from reference TRBV7-8 and TRBJ1-3, is GAGVSQSPRYKVAKRGQDVALRCDPISGHVSLFWYQQALGQGPEFLTYFQNEAQLDKSGLPSDRFFAERPEGSVSTLKIQRTQQEDSAVYLCASSVDRHSGNTIYFGEGSWLTVV.

In regard to this clone: Different DNA sequences within this sample yield the same CDR3. The chain employs TRBV30 and TRBJ1-5, with a possible D match to TRBD1 (6 bases). Trimming cost V 0 bases and J 4 bases, with 10 bases left between them. Germline assignment: CDR1 GTSNPN and CDR2 SVGIG (reference sequence). CDR3 length equals 14 residues. CDR3 DNA sequence: TGTGCCTGGAGTGTACAGGGTGGAAATCAGCCCCAGCATTTT. Translating it yields CAWSVQGGNQPQHF.